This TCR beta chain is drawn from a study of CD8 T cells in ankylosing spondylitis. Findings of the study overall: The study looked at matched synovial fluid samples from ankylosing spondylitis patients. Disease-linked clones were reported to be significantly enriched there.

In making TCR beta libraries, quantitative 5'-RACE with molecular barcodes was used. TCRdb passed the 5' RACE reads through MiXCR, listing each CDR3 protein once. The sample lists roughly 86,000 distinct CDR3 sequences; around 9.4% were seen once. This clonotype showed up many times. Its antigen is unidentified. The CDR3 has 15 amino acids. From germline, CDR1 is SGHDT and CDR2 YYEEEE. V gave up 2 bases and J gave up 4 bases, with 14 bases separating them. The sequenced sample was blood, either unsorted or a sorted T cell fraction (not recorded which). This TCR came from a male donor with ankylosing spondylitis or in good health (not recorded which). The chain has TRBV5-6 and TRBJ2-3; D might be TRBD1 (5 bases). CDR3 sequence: CASSLGVGLADTQYF. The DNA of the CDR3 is TGTGCCAGCAGCTTAGGTGTGGGGCTGGCAGATACGCAGTATTTT.